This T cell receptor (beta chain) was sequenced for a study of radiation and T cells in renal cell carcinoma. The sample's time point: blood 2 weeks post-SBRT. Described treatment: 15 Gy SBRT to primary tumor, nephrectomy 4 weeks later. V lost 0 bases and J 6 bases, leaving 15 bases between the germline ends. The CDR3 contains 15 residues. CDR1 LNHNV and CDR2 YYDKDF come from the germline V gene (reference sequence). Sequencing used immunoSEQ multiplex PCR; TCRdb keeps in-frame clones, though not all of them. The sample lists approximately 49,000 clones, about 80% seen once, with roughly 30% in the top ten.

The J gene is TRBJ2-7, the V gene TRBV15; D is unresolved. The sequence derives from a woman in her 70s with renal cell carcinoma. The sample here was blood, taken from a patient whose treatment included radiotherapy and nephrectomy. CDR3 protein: CATSRDRELWLEQYF. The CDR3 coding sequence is TGTGCCACCAGCAGAGATAGGGAACTATGGCTCGAGCAGTACTTC.